These 11 T cell receptor beta chains originate from one sample sequenced in a study of graft-versus-host responses after intestinal transplantation. The antigens of these receptors remain unknown. TCRdb's table, derived via immunoSEQ multiplex PCR, lists solely in-frame clones and lacks some. This table has approximately 63,000 clones, about 94% appearing once. Sample: unstimulated CD4+ T cells sorted from spleen or lymph node cells, taken before transplant. These receptors all stem from a human donor who was the organ donor for an intestinal transplant.

This sequence joins TRBV30 and TRBJ2-7; perhaps TRBD2 as D (5 bases). This CDR3 is 14 amino acids long. Trimming stripped 7 bases from V and 5 bases from J, with 21 bases between. The germline V gene encodes CDR1 GTSNPN and CDR2 SVGIG (reference sequence). CDR3 protein: CALDEDGNSHEQYF. The CDR3 region has the DNA TGTGCCTTGGATGAGGACGGGAACAGCCACGAGCAGTACTTC.

The CDR3 reads CASSQDFVDSPLHF. For the CDR3, the DNA is TGCGCCAGCAGCCAAGATTTTGTGGATTCACCCCTCCACTTT. The V call is TRBV4-1, the J call TRBJ1-6; D call uncertain. The CDR3 is 14 amino acids. V lost 0 bases and J lost 8, with 8 bases in between. CDR1 and CDR2 (germline): MGHRA, YSYEKL.

This clone was recorded only once. The CDR3 here is CASSIQGPYGKQFF. The CDR3 region has the DNA TGTGCCAGTAGTATACAGGGGCCCTATGGAAAGCAGTTCTTC. V is TRBV19 and J is TRBJ2-1; tentatively, D is TRBD1 (6 bases). Germline V CDR1 and CDR2: LNHDA, SQIVND (reference sequence). The CDR3 has 14 amino acids. Deletions cut 2 bases from V and 11 bases from J, with 16 bases between. The full variable domain, completed using reference TRBV19 and TRBJ2-1, is DGGITQSPKYLFRKEGQNVTLSCEQNLNHDAMYWYRQDPGQGLRLIYYSQIVNDFQKGDIAEGYSVSREKKESFPLTVTSAQKNPTAFYLCASSIQGPYGKQFFGPGTRLTVL.

The chain couples TRBV2 to TRBJ2-3; D is unclear. The V gene's germline CDR1 is SNHLY and CDR2 FYNNEI. This CDR3 has 14 residues. The ends were cut back, 4 bases at V and 7 bases at J, with 15 bases in the middle. As DNA, the CDR3 is TGTGCCAGCAGTGTCCCGCCCCCGGCGAATACGCAGTATTTT. Protein product: CASSVPPPANTQYF.

The chain uses TRBV7-6 and TRBJ2-5, with TRBD2 matching 14 bases. The V gene end was trimmed by 5 bases and the J gene end by 2 bases; junction bases not matched to a gene: 10. The CDR3 totals 18 residues. Germline CDR1 is SGHVS and CDR2 is FNYEAQ. Written as DNA, the CDR3 is TGTGCCAGCAGCAATCCTTCCGGGACTAGCGGGAGACAAGAGACCCAGTACTTC. Encoded protein: CASSNPSGTSGRQETQYF.

The chain links TRBV7-2 to TRBJ1-1; weak D call: TRBD1 (6 bases). The CDR3 runs 15 residues. Trimming pared 2 bases from V and 4 bases from J, leaving 14 bases between. CDR1 and CDR2 from the germline V gene are SGHTA and FQGNSA. In nucleotides, the CDR3 is TGTGCCAGCAGCTTATTCGGTACGGGGGCCACTGAAGCTTTCTTT. Amino acids: CASSLFGTGATEAFF. Variable domain in full (rest from reference TRBV7-2 and TRBJ1-1): GAGVSQSPSNKVTEKGKDVELRCDPISGHTALYWYRQSLGQGLEFLIYFQGNSAPDKSGLPSDRFSAERTGGSVSTLTIQRTQQEDSAVYLCASSLFGTGATEAFFGQGTRLTVV.

The chain carries TRBV5-1 and TRBJ2-5, with 11 bases aligning to TRBD2. Per germline, CDR1 SGHRS and CDR2 YFSETQ. V shed 2 bases, J shed 5 bases, and the junction held 8 bases outside the gene matches. The CDR3 contains 16 residues. CDR3 amino acids: CASSFLLAGGGETQYF. CDR3 DNA: TGCGCCAGCAGCTTCCTCCTAGCGGGGGGAGGGGAGACCCAGTACTTC.

The chain has TRBV11-2 and TRBJ2-7, with 7 bases that match TRBD2. J was trimmed by 4 bases and V by 7 bases; bases with no gene match: 19. The CDR3 sequence is 17 residues long. Looked up from germline, CDR1 is SGHAT and CDR2 is FQNNGV. The CDR3 DNA sequence: TGTGCCAGCACCCAAAGTCCCTCCCGGACTAGGCCTTACGAGCAGTACTTC. This codes for CASTQSPSRTRPYEQYF. Supplemented by reference TRBV11-2 and TRBJ2-7, the full variable domain reads EAGVAQSPRYKIIEKRQSVAFWCNPISGHATLYWYQQILGQGPKLLIQFQNNGVVDDSQLPKDRFSAERLKGVDSTLKIQPAKLEDSAVYLCASTQSPSRTRPYEQYFGPGTRLTVT.

The chain uses TRBV18 and TRBJ1-1; TRBD1 is a possible D gene (5 bases). This CDR3 has 13 residues. V lost 0 bases and J 8 bases, leaving 10 bases between the germline ends. Germline V lookup: CDR1 KGHSH, CDR2 LQKENI. DNA for the CDR3: TGTGCCAGCTCACCACCCTTCGGGGGAGAAGCTTTCTTT. It translates to CASSPPFGGEAFF.

The chain couples TRBV7-2 to TRBJ2-1, with a weak D call TRBD2 (6 bases). The CDR3 has 15 residues. Between the trimmed V and J ends, which lost 3 bases and 8 bases, there was a span of 17 bases. The germline CDR1 and CDR2 sequences are SGHTA and FQGNSA. CDR3 sequence reads: CASSLRRSSGHEQFF. CDR3 nucleotides: TGTGCCAGCAGCTTGCGAAGGAGTAGCGGTCATGAGCAGTTCTTC.

V gene TRBV4-2 combines with J gene TRBJ2-1; 7 bases match TRBD2. With 0 bases clipped from V and 6 bases from J, the junction kept 2 bases outside the gene matches. In germline, CDR1 is LGHNA, CDR2 YNFKEQ. The CDR3 has 14 residues. The CDR3 spells CASSQDPSGNEQFF. As DNA, the CDR3 is TGTGCCAGCAGCCAAGATCCTAGCGGCAATGAGCAGTTCTTC.